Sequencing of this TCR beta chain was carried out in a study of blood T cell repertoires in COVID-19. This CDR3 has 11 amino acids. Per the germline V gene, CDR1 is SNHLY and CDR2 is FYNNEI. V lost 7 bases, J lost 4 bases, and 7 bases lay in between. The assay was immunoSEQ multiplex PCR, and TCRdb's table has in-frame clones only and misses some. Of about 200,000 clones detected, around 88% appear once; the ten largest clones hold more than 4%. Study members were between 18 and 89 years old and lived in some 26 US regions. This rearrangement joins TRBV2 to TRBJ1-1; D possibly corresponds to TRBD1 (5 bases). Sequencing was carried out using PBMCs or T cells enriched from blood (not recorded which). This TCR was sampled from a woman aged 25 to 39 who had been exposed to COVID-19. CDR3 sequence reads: CASIGATEAFF. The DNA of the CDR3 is TGTGCCAGCATAGGGGCCACTGAAGCTTTCTTT.